Below are 32 T cell receptor beta chains sequenced from a single sample in a study of T cell responses to AZD1222 COVID-19 vaccine. This table comes from immunoSEQ multiplex PCR, and its TCRdb copy is limited to in-frame clones, with some not included. Among 250,000 to 300,000 clones, around 93% were seen once, and the ten largest hold approximately 0.52%. Specimen: peripheral blood, collected 28 days after the second AZD1222 dose. These receptors were obtained from an adult who received the AZD1222 COVID-19 vaccine.

The chain combines TRBV9 with TRBJ2-1; 10 bases are a match to TRBD1. V trimming: 4 bases; J trimming: 4 bases; junction bases outside the gene matches: 5. CDR1 is SGDLS, CDR2 YYNGEE, per germline. CDR3 length: 15 residues. In DNA, the CDR3 is TGTGCCAGCAGCCCCCGGACAGGGGGGTACAATGAGCAGTTCTTC. Translating it yields CASSPRTGGYNEQFF.

The chain couples TRBV7-9 to TRBJ2-4, with D perhaps matching TRBD1 or TRBD2 (6 bases each). The V and J ends lost 5 bases and 0 bases respectively, with 14 bases between them. CDR3 size: 16 residues. Germline CDR1 and CDR2: SEHNR and FQNEAQ (reference sequence). The CDR3 loop is CASSTHRGVAKNIQYF. The DNA of the CDR3 is TGTGCCAGCAGCACACATAGGGGGGTAGCCAAAAACATTCAGTACTTC.

This chain links TRBV5-1 with TRBJ2-1; D possibly corresponds to TRBD2 (5 bases). CDR1 is SGHRS, CDR2 YFSETQ, per germline. The V and J ends lost 1 base and 5 bases respectively, with 13 bases between them. The CDR3 sequence is 15 residues long. The CDR3 region has the DNA TGCGCCAGCAGCTTGCGAGCGGCAACAAACAATGAGCAGTTCTTC. This gives the protein CASSLRAATNNEQFF.

J is TRBJ1-5 and V is TRBV29-1, with TRBD1 matching 7 bases. CDR1 and CDR2 (germline): SQVTM, ANQGSEA. V was clipped by 7 bases and J by 4 bases; unmatched bases: 10. The CDR3 length is 14 residues. CDR3 nucleotide sequence: TGCAGCGCACGGGTGACAGGGAATAATCAGCCCCAGCATTTT. Translation gives CSARVTGNNQPQHF.

V gene TRBV10-3 combines with J gene TRBJ2-3; 7 bases fit TRBD2. Looked up from germline, CDR1 is ENHRY and CDR2 is SYGVKD. The trim removed 5 bases at V and 0 bases at J, leaving 5 bases unmatched. This CDR3 spans 15 amino acids. The CDR3 region has the DNA TGTGCCATCAGTCAAGCGGGAACTAGCACAGATACGCAGTATTTT. Protein: CAISQAGTSTDTQYF.

This sequence joins TRBV19 and TRBJ2-5; 10 nucleotides line up with TRBD2. CDR1 LNHDA and CDR2 SQIVND come from the germline V gene (reference sequence). The CDR3 has 15 amino acids. J gave up 3 bases and V 3 bases, and 4 bases lay outside the gene matches. CDR3 region: CASSMIGLAEETQYF. The CDR3 coding sequence is TGTGCCAGTAGTATGATAGGACTAGCGGAAGAGACCCAGTACTTC.

The chain links TRBV7-9 to TRBJ2-3; D is possibly TRBD1 (5 bases). Trimming took off 5 bases at V and 4 bases at J, with 13 bases between the two ends. Germline V gives CDR1 SEHNR, CDR2 FQNEAQ (reference sequence). The CDR3 covers 14 residues. CDR3 loop: CASSPLAGPDTQYF. CDR3 coding DNA: TGTGCCAGCAGCCCACTGGCAGGGCCAGATACGCAGTATTTT.

The chain uses TRBV6-5 and TRBJ2-2; TRBD2 is a possible D gene (5 bases). CDR3 size: 13 residues. CDR1 is MNHEY and CDR2 is SVGAGI in the germline V gene. V lost 10 bases and J 7 bases, leaving 16 bases between the germline ends. DNA for the CDR3: TGTGCCACCACCTTTCGAGAGGGCGGGGAGCTGTTTTTT. This gives the protein CATTFREGGELFF.

The CDR3 reads CATRGGQLNEQFF. The CDR3 DNA sequence: TGTGCCACCAGAGGCGGACAGCTCAATGAGCAGTTCTTC. The chain has TRBV24-1 and TRBJ2-1; a weak D match, TRBD1 (6 bases). The germline gives CDR1 KGHDR, CDR2 SFDVKD. The CDR3 runs 13 residues. The V gene lost 7 bases and the J gene lost 6 bases, with 12 bases spanning the gap.

The chain is built from TRBV27 and TRBJ1-2; weak D call: TRBD1 (5 bases). The germline V gene encodes CDR1 MNHEY and CDR2 SMNVEV (reference sequence). Trimming left V 3 bases short and J 7 bases short, with 15 bases between. This CDR3 has 14 amino acids. CDR3 residues: CASSLVFRGSGYTF. CDR3 bases: TGTGCCAGCAGTTTGGTGTTCCGGGGGTCTGGCTACACCTTC.

This chain uses TRBV11-2 with TRBJ1-5; 11 bases are a match to TRBD1. J gave up 5 bases and V 5 bases, and 5 bases lay outside the gene matches. The CDR3 runs to 15 residues. CDR1 and CDR2 (germline): SGHAT, FQNNGV. The CDR3, as DNA: TGTGCCAGCAGCCCTGGACAGGGGGCATATCAGCCCCAGCATTTT. Protein: CASSPGQGAYQPQHF. Full variable domain (missing parts from reference TRBV11-2 and TRBJ1-5): EAGVAQSPRYKIIEKRQSVAFWCNPISGHATLYWYQQILGQGPKLLIQFQNNGVVDDSQLPKDRFSAERLKGVDSTLKIQPAKLEDSAVYLCASSPGQGAYQPQHFGDGTRLSIL.

The chain couples TRBV10-2 to TRBJ2-5; 7 positions match TRBD2. The CDR3 extends over 17 amino acids. CDR1 WSHSY and CDR2 SAAADI come from the germline V gene. With 2 bases clipped from V and 5 bases from J, the junction kept 14 bases outside the gene matches. The CDR3 bases are TGCGCCAGCAGTGAGACCTCGGGACTTAGCGGGTTGGAGACCCAGTACTTC. Its protein product is CASSETSGLSGLETQYF.

The chain carries TRBV24-1 and TRBJ2-3; D uncertain. This CDR3 spans 15 amino acids. The germline V and J ends were trimmed by 6 bases and 0 bases, with 12 bases remaining between them. CDR1 and CDR2 (germline): KGHDR, SFDVKD. DNA of the CDR3: TGTGCCACCAGTTCGTTCGCCACGAGCACAGATACGCAGTATTTT. It translates to CATSSFATSTDTQYF.

V gene TRBV20-1 combines with J gene TRBJ2-1, with a tentative D call TRBD1 (5 bases). Germline values: CDR1 DFQATT, CDR2 SNEGSKA (reference sequence). This CDR3 comprises 11 residues. The CDR3 loop reads CSVVGANEQFF. The CDR3 region has the DNA TGCAGCGTAGTAGGGGCGAATGAGCAGTTCTTC.

This clone was observed once. V gene TRBV7-9 combines with J gene TRBJ1-5; no definite D call. V dropped 5 bases and J dropped 1 base, with 18 bases sitting between them. Germline lookup yields CDR1 SEHNR and CDR2 FQNEAQ (reference sequence). The CDR3 consists of 17 residues. Written as DNA, the CDR3 is TGTGCCAGCAGCCCGACGGACGGCGGGAGGAGCAATCAGCCCCAGCATTTT. Translation: CASSPTDGGRSNQPQHF.

The genes are TRBV3-1 (or the pseudogene TRBV3-2) and TRBJ2-2; 7 bases map to TRBD2. Germline CDR1 and CDR2: LGHDT and YNNKEL (reference sequence). V shed 5 bases and J 5 bases; nucleotides not matched to a gene: 8. The CDR3 is 15 residues long. The DNA for the CDR3 is TGTGCCAGCAGCTGGGGAGGGGTCAAGACCGGGGAGCTGTTTTTT. Protein: CASSWGGVKTGELFF.

The chain combines TRBV18 with TRBJ2-3; D possibly corresponds to TRBD2 (5 bases). Looked up from germline, CDR1 is KGHSH and CDR2 is LQKENI. Trimming took 1 base from V and 6 from J, leaving 11 bases between them. CDR3 length: 14 amino acids. DNA for the CDR3: TGTGCCAGCTCACCACGACGGGATAGGGATACGCAGTATTTT. Residues: CASSPRRDRDTQYF.

The genes are TRBV9 and TRBJ1-1; D unclear. This CDR3 has 15 residues. Germline CDR1 reads SGDLS; CDR2 reads YYNGEE. The V end was cut by 0 bases, the J end by 0 bases, with 9 bases between. The DNA for the CDR3 is TGTGCCAGCAGCGTAGAGGCAGCGATGAACACTGAAGCTTTCTTT. Translating it yields CASSVEAAMNTEAFF.

This clone qualifies as medium-sized. The chain carries TRBV5-1 and TRBJ2-7; D may be TRBD1 (6 bases). Germline assignment: CDR1 SGHRS and CDR2 YFSETQ. This CDR3 region has 13 residues. Between the trimmed V and J ends, which lost 5 bases and 2 bases, there was a span of 11 bases. CDR3 bases: TGCGCCAGCAGTTGGGACAAAGCCTACGAGCAGTACTTC. Translated: CASSWDKAYEQYF. The full variable domain, rest sourced from reference TRBV5-1 and TRBJ2-7, is KAGVTQTPRYLIKTRGQQVTLSCSPISGHRSVSWYQQTPGQGLQFLFEYFSETQRNKGNFPGRFSGRQFSNSRSEMNVSTLELGDSALYLCASSWDKAYEQYFGPGTRLTVT.

This clone was seen a handful of times. This chain joins TRBV7-2 and TRBJ2-4; D remains unclear. The length of the CDR3 is 14 residues. The germline V gene encodes CDR1 SGHTA and CDR2 FQGNSA. Trimming cost V 4 bases and J 4 bases, with 11 bases left between them. CDR3 residues: CASSSSAGKNIQYF. The CDR3 nucleotides read TGTGCCAGCAGCTCCTCGGCTGGAAAAAACATTCAGTACTTC.

DNA of the CDR3: TGTGCCATCAGTATCAAGCTGGGCGAGCAGTACTTC. Its protein product is CAISIKLGEQYF. This rearrangement joins TRBV10-3 to TRBJ2-7; D unclear. CDR1 is ENHRY and CDR2 is SYGVKD in the germline V gene. Trimming cost V 5 bases and J 6 bases, with 11 bases left between them. CDR3 length: 12 residues.

V usage is TRBV7-9 and J usage is TRBJ1-1, with D possibly TRBD1 on 6 matching bases. The CDR3 runs 13 residues. V was cut by 2 bases and J by 7 bases, with 11 bases left in between. Germline loops: CDR1 SEHNR, CDR2 FQNEAQ (reference sequence). CDR3 in amino acids: CASSLSGADEAFF. CDR3 nucleotide sequence: TGTGCCAGCAGCTTATCAGGGGCAGATGAAGCTTTCTTT.

This clone was counted a single time. The J gene is TRBJ2-3, the V gene TRBV5-1, with TRBD1 matching over 8 bases. Germline V lookup: CDR1 SGHRS, CDR2 YFSETQ. Losses at the gene ends were 4 bases for V and 3 bases for J; bases not matched to a gene: 13. This CDR3 is 17 amino acids long. The CDR3 loop reads CASSTAGGSFRTDTQYF. CDR3 DNA sequence: TGCGCCAGCAGCACGGCAGGGGGCAGCTTTAGGACAGATACGCAGTATTTT.

This CDR3 is CASSQTGGTYEQYF. CDR3 bases: TGCGCCAGCAGCCAAACCGGGGGGACCTACGAGCAGTACTTC. The rearrangement links TRBV4-1 to TRBJ2-7; 7 bases fit TRBD2. The CDR3 runs to 14 residues. V lost 2 bases and J lost 2; bases outside the gene matches: 3. CDR1 is MGHRA, CDR2 YSYEKL, per germline.

As regards this clone: At the DNA level, this CDR3 is encoded by other sequences in the same sample as well. The chain is built from TRBV15 and TRBJ1-5, with D unclear. The germline gives CDR1 LNHNV, CDR2 YYDKDF (reference sequence). Trimming took off 1 base at V and 3 bases at J, with 7 bases between the two ends. This CDR3 contains 14 residues. CDR3 DNA sequence: TGTGCCACCAGCAGAGGTGGGGTCAATCAGCCCCAGCATTTT. Its translation: CATSRGGVNQPQHF.

The chain combines TRBV9 with TRBJ1-1; D is perhaps TRBD1 (6 bases). Germline CDR1 SGDLS, CDR2 YYNGEE. Trimming removed 0 bases from V and 4 bases from J, with 7 bases in between. CDR3 length: 13 residues. The CDR3 region has the DNA TGTGCCAGCAGCGTAGGGACAGCCACTGAAGCTTTCTTT. It is translated as CASSVGTATEAFF.

The V and J genes are TRBV11-3 and TRBJ2-2; D not resolved. Germline CDR1 and CDR2: SGHNT and YENEEA. This CDR3 contains 15 residues. The V and J ends lost 5 bases and 5 bases respectively, with 15 bases between them. The chain's CDR3 is CASSLLLFRTGELFF. The CDR3 nucleotides read TGTGCCAGCAGCCTCCTCCTCTTTAGGACCGGGGAGCTGTTTTTT.

This chain joins TRBV7-9 and TRBJ1-2, with D possibly TRBD1 on 6 matching bases. Germline lookup yields CDR1 SEHNR and CDR2 FQNEAQ (reference sequence). V lost 7 bases and J 2 bases, leaving 14 bases between the germline ends. The CDR3 has 14 amino acids. The CDR3 is CASTRRGQNYGYTF. In nucleotides, the CDR3 is TGTGCCAGCACCCGTAGAGGACAGAACTATGGCTACACCTTC.

The rearrangement uses TRBV6-5 and TRBJ1-2; perhaps TRBD1 as D (6 bases). Germline lookup yields CDR1 MNHEY and CDR2 SVGAGI. Trimming took off 4 bases at V and 8 bases at J, with 11 bases between the two ends. CDR3 size: 12 residues. The DNA of the CDR3 is TGTGCCAGCAGTTCACAGGGAAGCGGCTACACCTTC. This sequence encodes CASSSQGSGYTF.

V and J are TRBV5-4 and TRBJ2-3; perhaps D is TRBD1 or TRBD2 (5 bases each). The germline V and J ends were trimmed by 6 bases and 5 bases, with 19 bases remaining between them. From germline, CDR1 is SGHNT and CDR2 YYREEE (reference sequence). The CDR3 totals 15 residues. CDR3 in amino acids: CASTLRGDGVDTQYF. The CDR3 nucleotides are TGTGCCAGCACCCTACGAGGGGATGGGGTAGATACGCAGTATTTT.

This chain connects TRBV11-2 to TRBJ2-5; 11 nucleotides line up with TRBD2. This CDR3 is 15 amino acids long. Germline lookup yields CDR1 SGHAT and CDR2 FQNNGV. J was trimmed by 4 bases and V by 3 bases; bases with no gene match: 4. Written as DNA, the CDR3 is TGTGCCAGCAGCTTCGTCACTAGCGGGAGAGAGACCCAGTACTTC. As protein: CASSFVTSGRETQYF.

The chain combines TRBV19 with TRBJ2-3, with unresolved D. The V end lost 5 bases, the J end lost 7 bases, and 22 bases lay between the germline ends. CDR3 length: 16 residues. Germline CDR1 is LNHDA and CDR2 is SQIVND (reference sequence). The CDR3: CASSPHQDIPIHTQYF. The CDR3 nucleotides read TGTGCCAGTAGTCCACATCAGGATATTCCCATCCATACGCAGTATTTT.